Detailed here is one T cell receptor beta chain. Its antigen is as yet unknown. Some clones are missing from TCRdb's copy, which holds only in-frame ones; the method was immunoSEQ multiplex PCR. This sample has about 140,000 clones, with about 92% found just once. The sample comes from a study of T cell responses to AZD1222 COVID-19 vaccine. Study information: Second-dose intervals near 4 or 12 weeks were combined.

Study-level findings and limits: Donors were mostly white British, more females; clonal diversity possibly underestimated.

The CDR3 is made up of 16 amino acids. The germline V gene encodes CDR1 LGHDT and CDR2 YNNKEL (reference sequence). J gave up 4 bases and V 4 bases, and 9 bases lay outside the gene matches. This material consisted of peripheral blood, taken on day 0 of AZD1222 vaccination. The V and J genes are TRBV3-1 (or the pseudogene TRBV3-2) and TRBJ1-1, with TRBD1 identical over 10 bases. The sequence was obtained from an adult in good health. CDR3 loop: CASSPGPDRGFTEAFF. CDR3 DNA sequence: TGTGCCAGCAGCCCCGGACCGGACAGGGGGTTCACTGAAGCTTTCTTT.